The subject of this entry is one T cell receptor beta chain. Its cognate antigen has yet to be identified. No clone much larger than this one lies a single base away; base qualities are absent. The source of the sample is a study of response to subunit inactivated influenza vaccine (dated by TCRdb to 2017 to 2018). With respect to the entire study: To follow how T cells responded to a trivalent subunit inactivated influenza vaccine, the researchers relied on deep quantitative profiling of the T cell receptor repertoire. General study outcomes and caveats: It was suggested by the authors that each seasonal influenza vaccination may recruit only a limited number of new T cells.

The germline V gene provides CDR1 SNHLY and CDR2 FYNNEI. Inclusive of the bounding cysteine and phenylalanine, the CDR3 is 16 residues long. Only CDR3 DNA is held: 48 bases, read in frame from base 1. Trimming at the junction amounts to 8 bases on V and 4 bases on J, and the germline ends lie 23 bases apart. Library construction relied on RT-PCR. The run used an Illumina HiSeq 2500. The raw public reads went through TCRdb reprocessing: fastp at Q25, MiXCR clone calling, in-frame beta chains kept. Identical CDR3 proteins give one entry, which carries the most common genes and DNA. This sample is represented by some 150,000 distinct CDR3 sequences; 10% to 15% of them were singletons. Together, the top ten hold less than 30% of the sample. Another study also made use of these data, one on T cells expressing NK-cell markers. From the second report: The TCR beta cDNA libraries were made using 5'RACE template switching, a step that added both a universal primer site and unique molecular identifiers. In sorted CD3+CD56+NKG2C+, CD3+CD56+NKG2C- and CD3+CD56-NKG2C+ T-cell subsets from about 8 donors, TCR beta-chain repertoires were profiled. Seven of the eight sequenced donors were HCMV-seropositive and one was HCMV-seronegative. In several experiments an anti-gammadeltaTCR antibody was added to restrict sorting to alphabetaTCR-expressing T cells. For roughly six donors, the dominant CD3+CD56+NKG2C+ clonotypes were among the top 10 CD8+ clonotypes and accounted for roughly 1.0-7.5% of CD8+ T cells. Those dominant clonotypes were again the most abundant among CD3+CD56-NKG2C+ cells in several donors, at about 25-60.1%. It remained unclear whether the expanded NKG2C-expressing T cell clones were specific for HCMV antigens. The study sequenced eight donors, all healthy volunteers chosen at random: three men and five women. HCMV-specific IgG was detected in serum with a commercial ELISA kit to determine HCMV serostatus. Ficoll density gradient centrifugation was used to isolate peripheral blood mononuclear cells from blood. Magnetic immunoseparation with Miltenyi isolation kits was used to isolate CD4+ and CD8+ T cells from PBMC. cDNA synthesis was primed from the TCR beta constant segment, followed by two successive PCR amplification steps. Illumina HiSeq 2000/2500, MiSeq or NextSeq was used to sequence libraries as 2 x 150 bp reads. Reads were demultiplexed and grouped by UMI with MIGEC, and clonotypes were assembled and quantified with MiTCR. To exclude erroneous sequences, only TCR cDNA sequences supported by at least two reads were retained. The tcR package was used for downstream repertoire analysis, and clonotypes were matched between fractions using CDR3 nucleotide sequence together with V segment. VDJmatch was used to annotate antigen specificity against VDJdb, with one amino acid substitution in CDR3 permitted.

Sample: CD8+ T cells sorted from PBMCs, taken roughly 12 days after vaccination. The chain uses TRBV2 and TRBJ1-1; the D gene cannot be named for sure. The clonotype originates from a man aged 50-59 years who received an inactivated influenza vaccine. Donor details come from another sample of the same person, matched by shared clones. The CDR3 reads as follows: CASSFGFDVRGTEAFF. The DNA sequence is as follows: TGTGCCAGCTCTTTCGGATTTGACGTGCGCGGCACTGAAGCTTTCTTT. The CDR3 plus the reference TRBV2 and TRBJ1-1 genes for the other parts give the full variable domain: EPEVTQTPSHQVTQMGQEVILRCVPISNHLYFYWYRQILGQKVEFLVSFYNNEISEKSEIFDDQFSVERPDGSNFTLKIRSTKLEDSAMYFCASSFGFDVRGTEAFFGQGTRLTVV.